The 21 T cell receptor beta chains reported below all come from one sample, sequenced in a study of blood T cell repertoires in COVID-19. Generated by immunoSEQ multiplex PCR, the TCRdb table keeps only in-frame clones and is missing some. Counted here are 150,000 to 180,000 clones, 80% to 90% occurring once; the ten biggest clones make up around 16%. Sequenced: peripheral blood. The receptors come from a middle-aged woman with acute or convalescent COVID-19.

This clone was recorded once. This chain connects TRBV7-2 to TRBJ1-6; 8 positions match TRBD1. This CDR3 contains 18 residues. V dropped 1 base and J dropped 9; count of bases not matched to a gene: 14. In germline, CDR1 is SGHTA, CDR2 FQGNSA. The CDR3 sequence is CASSLVGGAGGHVSPLHF. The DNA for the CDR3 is TGTGCCAGCAGCTTAGTGGGGGGGGCAGGGGGCCACGTTTCACCCCTCCACTTT.

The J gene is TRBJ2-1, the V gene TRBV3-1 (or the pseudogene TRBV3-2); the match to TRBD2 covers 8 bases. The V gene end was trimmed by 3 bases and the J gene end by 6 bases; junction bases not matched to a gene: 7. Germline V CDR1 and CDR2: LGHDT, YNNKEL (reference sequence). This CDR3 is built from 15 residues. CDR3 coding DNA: TGTGCCAGCAGCCACGGGGGGGGTGGAGCCAATGAGCAGTTCTTC. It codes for CASSHGGGGANEQFF.

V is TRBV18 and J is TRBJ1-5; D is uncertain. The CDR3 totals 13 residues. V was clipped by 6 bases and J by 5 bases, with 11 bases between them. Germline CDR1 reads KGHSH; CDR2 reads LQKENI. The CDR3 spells CASSATEDQPQHF. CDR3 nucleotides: TGTGCCAGCTCGGCTACGGAGGATCAGCCCCAGCATTTT.

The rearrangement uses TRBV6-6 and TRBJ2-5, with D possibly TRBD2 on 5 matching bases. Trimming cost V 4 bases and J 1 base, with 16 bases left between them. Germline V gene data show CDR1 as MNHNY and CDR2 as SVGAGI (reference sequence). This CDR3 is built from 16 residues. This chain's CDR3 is CASSFVSGYLQETQYF. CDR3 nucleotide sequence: TGTGCCAGCAGTTTTGTTTCGGGATACCTCCAAGAGACCCAGTACTTC.

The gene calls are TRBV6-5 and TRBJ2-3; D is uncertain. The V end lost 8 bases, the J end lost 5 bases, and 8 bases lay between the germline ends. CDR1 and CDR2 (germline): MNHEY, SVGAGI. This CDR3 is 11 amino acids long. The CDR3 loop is CASASRDTQYF. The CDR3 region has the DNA TGTGCCAGCGCCTCCAGAGATACGCAGTATTTT.

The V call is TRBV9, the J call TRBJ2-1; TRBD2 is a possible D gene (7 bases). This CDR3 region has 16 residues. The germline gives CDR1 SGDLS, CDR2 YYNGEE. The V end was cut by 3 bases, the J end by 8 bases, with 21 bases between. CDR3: CASSAGSRGAEDEQFF. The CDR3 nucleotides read TGTGCCAGCAGCGCAGGGAGTCGGGGGGCAGAGGATGAGCAGTTCTTC.

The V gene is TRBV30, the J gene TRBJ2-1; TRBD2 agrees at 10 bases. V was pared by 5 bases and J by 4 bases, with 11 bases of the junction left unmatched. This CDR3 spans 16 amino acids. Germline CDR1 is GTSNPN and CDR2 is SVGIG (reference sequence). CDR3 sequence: CAWSSGTSEIYNEQFF. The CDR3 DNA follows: TGTGCCTGGTCGTCCGGGACTAGCGAGATATACAATGAGCAGTTCTTC.

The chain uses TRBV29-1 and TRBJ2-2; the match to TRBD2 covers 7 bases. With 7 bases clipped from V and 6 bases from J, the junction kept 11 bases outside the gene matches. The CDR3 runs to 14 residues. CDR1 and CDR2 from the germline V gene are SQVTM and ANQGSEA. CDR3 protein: CSASELAEPGELFF. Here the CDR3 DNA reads TGCAGCGCGTCAGAGCTAGCGGAGCCCGGGGAGCTGTTTTTT.

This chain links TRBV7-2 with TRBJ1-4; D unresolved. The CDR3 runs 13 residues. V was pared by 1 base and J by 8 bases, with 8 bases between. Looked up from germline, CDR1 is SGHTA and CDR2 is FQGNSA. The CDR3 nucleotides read TGTGCCAGCAGCTTAGGGCTGGAGGAAAAACTGTTTTTT. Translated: CASSLGLEEKLFF.

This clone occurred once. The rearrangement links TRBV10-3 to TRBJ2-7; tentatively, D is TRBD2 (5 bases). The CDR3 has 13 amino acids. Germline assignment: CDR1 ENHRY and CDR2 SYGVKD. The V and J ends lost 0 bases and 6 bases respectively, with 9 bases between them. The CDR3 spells CAISESYGSEQYF. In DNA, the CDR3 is TGTGCCATCAGTGAGTCGTATGGGAGCGAGCAGTACTTC.

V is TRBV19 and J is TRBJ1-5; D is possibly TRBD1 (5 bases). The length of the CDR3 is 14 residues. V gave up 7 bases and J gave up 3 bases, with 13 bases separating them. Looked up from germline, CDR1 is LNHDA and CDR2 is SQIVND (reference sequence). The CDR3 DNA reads TGTGCCAGTAACCTCAGACAGCTCAATCAGCCCCAGCATTTT. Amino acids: CASNLRQLNQPQHF.

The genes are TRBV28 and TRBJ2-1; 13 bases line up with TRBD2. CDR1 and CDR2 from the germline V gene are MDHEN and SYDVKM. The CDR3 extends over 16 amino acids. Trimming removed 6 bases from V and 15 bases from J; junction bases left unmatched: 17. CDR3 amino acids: CASRNKPQTSGGFLFF. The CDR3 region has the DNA TGTGCCAGCAGGAACAAACCACAGACTAGCGGGGGGTTCTTGTTCTTC.

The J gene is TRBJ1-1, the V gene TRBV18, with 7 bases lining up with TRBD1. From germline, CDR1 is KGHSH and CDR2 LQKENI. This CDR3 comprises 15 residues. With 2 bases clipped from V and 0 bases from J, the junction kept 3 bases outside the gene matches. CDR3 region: CASSPATGMNTEAFF. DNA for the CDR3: TGTGCCAGCTCACCAGCGACAGGGATGAACACTGAAGCTTTCTTT.

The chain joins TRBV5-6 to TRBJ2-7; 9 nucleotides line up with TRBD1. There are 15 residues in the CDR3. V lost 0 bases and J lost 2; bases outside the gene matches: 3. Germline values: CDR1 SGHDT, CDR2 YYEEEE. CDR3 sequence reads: CASSLVGDRAYEQYF. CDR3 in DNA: TGTGCCAGCAGCTTGGTGGGGGACAGGGCCTACGAGCAGTACTTC.

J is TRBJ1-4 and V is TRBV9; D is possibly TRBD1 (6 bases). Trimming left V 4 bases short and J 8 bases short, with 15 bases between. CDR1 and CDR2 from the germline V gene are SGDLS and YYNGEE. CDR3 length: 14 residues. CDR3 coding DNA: TGTGCCAGCAGCTCAGGGGTGTCGAAGGAAAAACTGTTTTTT. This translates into CASSSGVSKEKLFF.

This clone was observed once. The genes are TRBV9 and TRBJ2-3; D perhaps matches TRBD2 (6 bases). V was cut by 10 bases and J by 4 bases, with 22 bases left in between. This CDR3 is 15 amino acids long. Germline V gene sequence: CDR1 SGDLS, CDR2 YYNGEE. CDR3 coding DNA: TGTGCCTCCCAGGAGTCCGGGGGTGGTTCAGATACGCAGTATTTT. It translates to CASQESGGGSDTQYF.

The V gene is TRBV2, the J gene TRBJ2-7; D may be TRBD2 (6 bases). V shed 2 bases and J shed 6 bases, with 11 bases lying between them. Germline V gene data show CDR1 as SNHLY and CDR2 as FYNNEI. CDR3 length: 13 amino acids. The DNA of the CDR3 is TGTGCCAGCAGTGAACAAGGGACTCGCGAGCAGTACTTC. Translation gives CASSEQGTREQYF.

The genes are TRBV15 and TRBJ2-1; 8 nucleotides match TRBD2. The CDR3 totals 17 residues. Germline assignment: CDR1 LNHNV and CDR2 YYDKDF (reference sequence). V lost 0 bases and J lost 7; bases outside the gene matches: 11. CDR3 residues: CATSRDSPIAGSNEQFF. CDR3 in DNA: TGTGCCACCAGCAGAGATAGCCCGATAGCGGGATCGAATGAGCAGTTCTTC.

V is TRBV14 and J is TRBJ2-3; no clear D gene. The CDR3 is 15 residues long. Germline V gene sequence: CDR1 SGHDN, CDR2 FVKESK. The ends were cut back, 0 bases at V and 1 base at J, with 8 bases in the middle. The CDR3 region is CASSQDRLRTDTQYF. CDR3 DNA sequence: TGTGCCAGCAGCCAAGATCGTCTACGCACAGATACGCAGTATTTT.

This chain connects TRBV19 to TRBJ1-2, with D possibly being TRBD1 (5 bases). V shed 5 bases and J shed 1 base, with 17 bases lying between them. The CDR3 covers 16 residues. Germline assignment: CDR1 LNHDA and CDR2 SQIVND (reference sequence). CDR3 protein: CASSPHHRNLNYGYTF. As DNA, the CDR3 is TGTGCCAGTAGTCCCCACCACAGGAACCTTAACTATGGCTACACCTTC.

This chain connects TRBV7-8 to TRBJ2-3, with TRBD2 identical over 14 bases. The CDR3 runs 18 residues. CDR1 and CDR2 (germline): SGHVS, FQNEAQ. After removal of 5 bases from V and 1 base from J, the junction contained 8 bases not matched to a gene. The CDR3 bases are TGTGCCAGCAGCAAGGGACTAGCGGGAGATATGGGCACAGATACGCAGTATTTT. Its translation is CASSKGLAGDMGTDTQYF.